A single sample is the source of the 5 T cell receptor beta chains below, sequenced in a study of blood T cell repertoires in COVID-19. Data came from immunoSEQ multiplex PCR; TCRdb stores just in-frame clones and leaves some out. The sample shows some 200,000 clones, roughly 85% of them seen only once. The sequenced material came from peripheral blood. Receptor source: a woman aged 55-69 years with acute or convalescent COVID-19.

This rearrangement joins TRBV1 to TRBJ1-2; the tabulated D call, TRBD1, remains unverified against the DNA. TRBV1 is annotated as a pseudogene. The CDR3 is made up of 17 amino acids. CDR3 region: CTSSQGRDRGVWSGYTF. The CDR3 bases are TGCACCAGCAGCCAAGGCCGGGACAGGGGTGTTTGGAGTGGCTACACCTTC.

The chain employs TRBV28 and TRBJ2-2, with 10 bases matching TRBD2. After removal of 6 bases from V and 4 bases from J, the junction contained 5 bases not matched to a gene. Germline lookup yields CDR1 MDHEN and CDR2 SYDVKM. CDR3 length: 15 amino acids. The CDR3 nucleotides read TGTGCCAGCAGATTAGCGGGAGGCAGCACCGGGGAGCTGTTTTTT. It yields the protein CASRLAGGSTGELFF.

This clone was seen once. V gene TRBV9 combines with J gene TRBJ1-6; TRBD1 matches 10 bases. The CDR3 totals 15 residues. Trimming at V came to 3 bases and at J to 9 bases, leaving 6 bases not matched to a gene. Per the germline V gene, CDR1 is SGDLS and CDR2 is YYNGEE. CDR3 sequence reads: CASSAGTGESSPLHF. CDR3 in DNA: TGTGCCAGCAGCGCGGGGACAGGGGAATCTTCACCCCTCCACTTT.

The chain combines TRBV5-8 with TRBJ2-6; tentative D call: TRBD2 (6 bases). V was cut by 3 bases and J by 2 bases, with 6 bases left in between. Germline V CDR1 and CDR2: SGHTS, YDEGEE. The CDR3 has 14 amino acids. The CDR3 region is CASSWGAGANVLTF. For the CDR3, the DNA is TGTGCCAGCAGCTGGGGGGCTGGGGCCAACGTCCTGACTTTC. Variable domain in full (rest from reference TRBV5-8 and TRBJ2-6): EAGVTQSPTHLIKTRGQQATLRCSPISGHTSVYWYQQALGLGLQFLLWYDEGEERNRGNFPPRFSGRQFPNYSSELNVNALELEDSALYLCASSWGAGANVLTFGAGSRLTVL.

A word on this clone: Compared with germline, one end of the junction differs, possibly owing to a read error. The gene calls are TRBV15 and TRBJ2-7; D uncertain. The CDR3 runs 13 residues. Germline CDR1 LNHNV, CDR2 YYDKDF (reference sequence). The CDR3 region has the DNA TGTGCCACCAGCGGAGACTTCTCCTACGAGCAGTACTTC. This sequence encodes CATSGDFSYEQYF. Combining the CDR3 with reference TRBV15 and TRBJ2-7 gives the whole variable domain DAMVIQNPRYQVTQFGKPVTLSCSQTLNHNVMYWYQQKSSQAPKLLFHYYDKDFNNEADTPDNFQSRRPNTSFCFLDIRSPGLGDTAMYLCATSGDFSYEQYFGPGTRLTVT.